Many counts were recorded for the clone carrying this T cell receptor (beta chain). In the sort, naive CD8 T cells were defined as CD8+CD4-CCR7+CD45RA+. This sample was included in a study of molecular identifiers for immune sequencing clone quantification. Making the bulk TCR libraries relied on previously described methods and listed TCR primers. A single record per CDR3 protein comes from TCRdb applying MiXCR to the PCR reads. The data hold about 640,000 distinct CDR3 sequences, with about 20% observed a single time. The sequence derives from a human donor in good health. Some libraries in this study had Jurkat cell RNA spiked in. What was sequenced was naive CD8+ T cells from blood, with Jurkat cell RNA spiked in. Subset reported: FACS-sorted CD8+CD4-CCR7+CD45RA+ naive T cells.

Written as DNA, the CDR3 is TGCAGTGCTAGAGATCGGGACGGGACTTCGTCTGGGGCCAACGTCCTGACTTTC. Protein product: CSARDRDGTSSGANVLTF. This chain connects TRBV20-1 to TRBJ2-6; D is perhaps TRBD2 (6 bases). This CDR3 is 18 amino acids long. V was trimmed by 0 bases and J by 1 base, leaving 16 bases between them. Germline V gene sequence: CDR1 DFQATT, CDR2 SNEGSKA (reference sequence).